Below, 2 T cell receptor beta chains from the same sample are listed, as sequenced in a study of T cell clones after liver transplantation. Method: immunoSEQ multiplex PCR; TCRdb's copy keeps in-frame clones and lacks some. Of 15,000 to 20,000 clones in the sample, 70% to 90% were seen once. The sample in question was CD8+ T cells from blood, obtained around 50 months after liver transplant. All receptors come from a human patient who received a liver transplant. Some T cells may be transferred from the graft donor.

V usage is TRBV19 and J usage is TRBJ1-4; D gene ambiguous. Germline V gives CDR1 LNHDA, CDR2 SQIVND (reference sequence). This CDR3 contains 13 residues. V lost 5 bases and J 4 bases, leaving 8 bases between the germline ends. The CDR3 nucleotides are TGTGCCAGTAGTCCCCGCAATAATGAAAAACTGTTTTTT. Protein: CASSPRNNEKLFF.

V and J are TRBV6-6 and TRBJ2-7; D not certain. CDR1 MNHNY and CDR2 SVGAGI come from the germline V gene (reference sequence). The CDR3 sequence is 11 residues long. V was pared by 4 bases and J by 7 bases, with 8 bases between. The CDR3 spells CASSSLREQYF. CDR3 in DNA: TGTGCCAGCAGTTCCCTTCGGGAGCAGTACTTC.